Below, 12 T cell receptor beta chains from the same sample are listed, as sequenced in a study of blood T cell repertoires in COVID-19. Sequencing was performed with immunoSEQ multiplex PCR; in TCRdb, only in-frame clones are kept and a portion is missing. The sample includes approximately 170,000 clones, roughly 85% of them seen just once. Sequencing input: peripheral blood. The receptors stem from a woman aged 80 or older with active or convalescent COVID-19.

The J gene is TRBJ1-5, the V gene TRBV4-1; 7 positions match TRBD1. Germline lookup yields CDR1 MGHRA and CDR2 YSYEKL. The CDR3 is 15 residues long. With 4 bases clipped from V and 4 bases from J, the junction kept 7 bases outside the gene matches. The CDR3 loop reads CASSRFSQGNQPQHF. In DNA, the CDR3 is TGCGCCAGCAGCCGTTTTTCACAGGGGAATCAGCCCCAGCATTTT.

V is TRBV27 and J is TRBJ2-1; D perhaps matches TRBD2 (5 bases). Trimming cost V 3 bases and J 0 bases, with 9 bases left between them. This CDR3 contains 15 residues. Germline assignment: CDR1 MNHEY and CDR2 SMNVEV (reference sequence). CDR3 residues: CASSFERNSYNEQFF. The CDR3 nucleotides read TGTGCCAGCAGTTTCGAGCGGAACTCCTACAATGAGCAGTTCTTC.

This chain links TRBV5-5 with TRBJ2-6, with TRBD1 identical over 9 bases. V dropped 4 bases and J dropped 0; count of bases not matched to a gene: 2. From germline, CDR1 is SGHKS and CDR2 YYEKEE (reference sequence). The CDR3 has 16 residues. CDR3 in DNA: TGTGCCAGCAGCCTGACAGGGGGCTCTGGGGCCAACGTCCTGACTTTC. Protein sequence: CASSLTGGSGANVLTF.

The V gene is TRBV20-1, the J gene TRBJ2-5; the match to TRBD2 covers 8 bases. CDR3 length equals 11 residues. J lost 4 bases, V lost 8 bases, and 3 bases had no gene match. The V gene's germline CDR1 is DFQATT and CDR2 SNEGSKA (reference sequence). The CDR3 nucleotides read TGCAGTCCACGGGGGGGAGAGACCCAGTACTTC. Translation: CSPRGGETQYF.

This clone has only one observation. This chain connects TRBV19 to TRBJ1-2, with TRBD1 matching over 7 bases. This CDR3 is 14 amino acids long. The ends lost 5 bases at V and 4 bases at J; junction bases unmatched: 7. Germline CDR1 reads LNHDA; CDR2 reads SQIVND (reference sequence). The CDR3 spells CASSGTAPAYGYTF. CDR3 DNA: TGTGCCAGTAGTGGGACAGCGCCCGCCTATGGCTACACCTTC.

This clone appeared once. This chain links TRBV2 with TRBJ2-7, with D uncertain. The CDR3 totals 14 residues. Germline V gene lookup returns CDR1 SNHLY and CDR2 FYNNEI. V was pared by 7 bases and J by 1 base, with 14 bases between. This CDR3 is CASTSLQKSYEQYF. The CDR3 DNA follows: TGTGCCAGCACGTCGCTACAGAAATCCTACGAGCAGTACTTC. The variable domain in full, with the rest retrieved from reference TRBV2 and TRBJ2-7, is EPEVTQTPSHQVTQMGQEVILRCVPISNHLYFYWYRQILGQKVEFLVSFYNNEISEKSEIFDDQFSVERPDGSNFTLKIRSTKLEDSAMYFCASTSLQKSYEQYFGPGTRLTVT.

This clone appeared a few times. The chain couples TRBV10-3 to TRBJ1-4; 7 bases fit TRBD1. The CDR3 is 13 amino acids. Germline CDR1 is ENHRY and CDR2 is SYGVKD. V lost 5 bases, J lost 6 bases, and 3 bases stayed unmatched. For the CDR3, the DNA is TGTGCCATCAGTTCCGGGACAGATGAAAAACTGTTTTTT. Its translation: CAISSGTDEKLFF.

The V call is TRBV10-3, the J call TRBJ2-2; 12 bases line up with TRBD2. The CDR3 runs to 19 residues. From germline, CDR1 is ENHRY and CDR2 SYGVKD. J was trimmed by 6 bases and V by 0 bases; bases with no gene match: 11. This CDR3 is CAISESTSGRSYSAGELFF. CDR3 sequence (DNA): TGTGCCATCAGTGAGTCAACTAGCGGGAGGTCCTATTCGGCCGGGGAGCTGTTTTTT.

This chain joins TRBV11-2 and TRBJ2-7; TRBD1 agrees at 7 bases. From germline, CDR1 is SGHAT and CDR2 FQNNGV. The CDR3 spans 15 residues. V lost 6 bases, J lost 4 bases, and 12 bases stayed unmatched. CDR3: CASSLQGGWGYEQYF. The DNA for the CDR3 is TGTGCCAGCAGTTTGCAAGGGGGCTGGGGGTACGAGCAGTACTTC.

A single count supports this clone. This chain connects TRBV18 to TRBJ2-7; tentative D call: TRBD2 (7 bases). V dropped 3 bases and J dropped 4 bases, with 13 bases sitting between them. The germline V gene encodes CDR1 KGHSH and CDR2 LQKENI. The CDR3 covers 14 residues. CDR3 sequence (DNA): TGTGCCAGCTCACCCATCGGGGGGCTGTACGAGCAGTACTTC. This sequence encodes CASSPIGGLYEQYF.

This clone was observed a handful of times. V and J are TRBV28 and TRBJ2-2, with 9 positions matching TRBD1. V lost 5 bases and J lost 7; bases outside the gene matches: 11. Germline assignment: CDR1 MDHEN and CDR2 SYDVKM. The CDR3 is made up of 16 amino acids. CDR3 nucleotides: TGTGCCAGCAGTATAGGTCGGACAGGGGACGGCGGGGAGCTGTTTTTT. Amino acid sequence: CASSIGRTGDGGELFF.

Comment on this clone: The same CDR3 also results from other DNA sequences found in this sample. The chain couples TRBV18 to TRBJ2-7, with D maybe TRBD2 (5 bases). CDR1 is KGHSH and CDR2 is LQKENI in the germline V gene. Trimming cost V 3 bases and J 0 bases, with 12 bases left between them. The CDR3 has 15 residues. CDR3 sequence reads: CASSPGRGSSYEQYF. The CDR3 DNA sequence: TGTGCCAGCTCACCCGGCCGGGGAAGCTCCTACGAGCAGTACTTC.